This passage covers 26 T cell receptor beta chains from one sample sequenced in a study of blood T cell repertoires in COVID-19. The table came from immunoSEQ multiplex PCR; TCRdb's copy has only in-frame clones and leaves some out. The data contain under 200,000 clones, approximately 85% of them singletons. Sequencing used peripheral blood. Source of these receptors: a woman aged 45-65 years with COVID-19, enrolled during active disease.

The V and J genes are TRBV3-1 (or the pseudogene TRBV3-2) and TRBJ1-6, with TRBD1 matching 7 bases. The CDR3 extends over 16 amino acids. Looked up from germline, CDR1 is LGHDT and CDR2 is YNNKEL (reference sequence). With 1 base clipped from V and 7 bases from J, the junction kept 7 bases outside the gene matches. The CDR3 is CASSQGTGQINSPLHF. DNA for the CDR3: TGTGCCAGCAGCCAAGGGACGGGACAGATAAATTCACCCCTCCACTTT.

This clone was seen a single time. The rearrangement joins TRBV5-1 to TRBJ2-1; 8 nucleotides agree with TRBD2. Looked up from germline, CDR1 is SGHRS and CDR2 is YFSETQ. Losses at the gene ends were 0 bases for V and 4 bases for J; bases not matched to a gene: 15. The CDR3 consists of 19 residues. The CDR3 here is CASSLEGLVSTSGYNEQFF. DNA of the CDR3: TGCGCCAGCAGCTTGGAGGGACTAGTGAGTACCTCGGGATACAATGAGCAGTTCTTC.

The CDR3 loop reads CASRAWAGGPVDTQYF. CDR3 DNA sequence: TGTGCCAGCAGGGCATGGGCGGGGGGGCCCGTAGATACGCAGTATTTT. The rearrangement links TRBV7-2 to TRBJ2-3; TRBD2 aligns across 9 bases. After removal of 6 bases from V and 5 bases from J, the junction contained 12 bases not matched to a gene. This CDR3 spans 16 amino acids. Per germline, CDR1 SGHTA and CDR2 FQGNSA.

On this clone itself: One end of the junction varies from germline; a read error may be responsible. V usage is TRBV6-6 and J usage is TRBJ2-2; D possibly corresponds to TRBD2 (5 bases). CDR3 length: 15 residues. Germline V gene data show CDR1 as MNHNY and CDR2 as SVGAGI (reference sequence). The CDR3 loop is CASSKLDRLTGELFF. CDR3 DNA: TGTGCCAGCAGTAAACTAGATCGGCTCACCGGGGAGTTGTTTTTT.

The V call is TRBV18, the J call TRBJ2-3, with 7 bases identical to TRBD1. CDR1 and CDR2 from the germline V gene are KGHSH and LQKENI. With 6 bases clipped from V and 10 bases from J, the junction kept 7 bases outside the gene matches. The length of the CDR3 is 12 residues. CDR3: CASSLGQAAQYF. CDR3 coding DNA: TGTGCCAGCTCCCTTGGACAGGCAGCGCAGTATTTT.

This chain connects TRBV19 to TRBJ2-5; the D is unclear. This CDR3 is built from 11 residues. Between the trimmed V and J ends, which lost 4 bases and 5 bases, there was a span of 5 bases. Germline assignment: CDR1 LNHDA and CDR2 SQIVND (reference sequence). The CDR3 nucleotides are TGTGCCAGTAGTACCGGGGAGACCCAGTACTTC. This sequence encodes CASSTGETQYF.

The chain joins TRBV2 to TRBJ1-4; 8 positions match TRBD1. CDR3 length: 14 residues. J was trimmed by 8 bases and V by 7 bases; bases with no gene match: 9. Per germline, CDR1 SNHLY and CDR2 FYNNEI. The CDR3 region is CASTRQGSSEKLFF. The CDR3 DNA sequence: TGTGCCAGCACCCGACAGGGGAGTTCCGAAAAACTGTTTTTT.

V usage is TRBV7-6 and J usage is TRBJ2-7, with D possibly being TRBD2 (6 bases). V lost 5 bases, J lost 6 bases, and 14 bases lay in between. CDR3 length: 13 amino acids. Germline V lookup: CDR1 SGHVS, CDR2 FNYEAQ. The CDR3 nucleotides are TGTGCCAGCAGCGCAGATACTAGCTCCGAGCAGTACTTC. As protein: CASSADTSSEQYF.

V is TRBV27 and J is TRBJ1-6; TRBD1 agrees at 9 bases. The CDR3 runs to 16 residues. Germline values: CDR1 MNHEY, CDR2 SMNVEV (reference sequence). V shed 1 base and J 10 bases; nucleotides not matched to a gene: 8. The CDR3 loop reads CASSLLQGALGSPLHF. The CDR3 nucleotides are TGTGCCAGCAGTTTATTACAGGGGGCGTTGGGGTCACCCCTCCACTTT.

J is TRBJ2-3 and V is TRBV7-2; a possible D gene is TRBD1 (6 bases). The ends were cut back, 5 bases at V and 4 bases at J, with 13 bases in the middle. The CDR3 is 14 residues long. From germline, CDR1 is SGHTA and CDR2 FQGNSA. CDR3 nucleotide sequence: TGTGCCAGCAGCATACAGGGATCCGCAGATACGCAGTATTTT. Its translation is CASSIQGSADTQYF.

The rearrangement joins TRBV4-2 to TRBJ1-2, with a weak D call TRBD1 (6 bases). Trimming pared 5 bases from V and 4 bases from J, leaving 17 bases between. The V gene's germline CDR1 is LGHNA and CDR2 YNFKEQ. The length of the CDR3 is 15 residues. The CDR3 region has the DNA TGTGCCAGCAGCTCTGGGACCGCGGGGGCCTATGGCTACACCTTC. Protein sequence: CASSSGTAGAYGYTF.

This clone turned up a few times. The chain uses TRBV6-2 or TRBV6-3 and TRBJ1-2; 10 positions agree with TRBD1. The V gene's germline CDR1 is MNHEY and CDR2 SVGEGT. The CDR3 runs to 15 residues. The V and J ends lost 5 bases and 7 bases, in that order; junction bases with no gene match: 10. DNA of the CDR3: TGTGCCAGCAGTGCGATCCGGGACAGGGGACTTGGCTACACCTTC. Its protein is CASSAIRDRGLGYTF.

The CDR3 loop reads CASSQDGLAGTGELFF. CDR3 DNA: TGTGCCAGCAGCCAAGATGGGTTAGCGGGGACCGGGGAGCTGTTTTTT. This chain joins TRBV4-2 and TRBJ2-2, with 8 bases matching TRBD2. The CDR3 length is 16 residues. CDR1 and CDR2 (germline): LGHNA, YNFKEQ. V was pared by 0 bases and J by 5 bases, with 5 bases of the junction left unmatched.

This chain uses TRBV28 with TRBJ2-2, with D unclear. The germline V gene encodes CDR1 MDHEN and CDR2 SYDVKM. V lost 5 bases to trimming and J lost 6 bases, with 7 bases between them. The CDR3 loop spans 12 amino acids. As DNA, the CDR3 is TGTGCCAGCAGTCCCTCAGCCGGGGAGCTGTTTTTT. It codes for CASSPSAGELFF.

CDR3 sequence: CASRLATRRGEAFF. The CDR3 region has the DNA TGTGCAAGTCGCTTAGCGACCCGCAGGGGGGAAGCTTTCTTT. V usage is TRBV12-2 and J usage is TRBJ1-1; whether TRBD1, the table's D call, matches the DNA was not checked. TRBV12-2 is given as a pseudogene. The CDR3 covers 14 residues.

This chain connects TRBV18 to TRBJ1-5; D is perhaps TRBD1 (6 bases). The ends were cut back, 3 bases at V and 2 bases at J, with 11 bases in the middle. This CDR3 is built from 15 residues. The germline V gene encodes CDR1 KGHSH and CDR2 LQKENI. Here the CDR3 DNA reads TGTGCCAGCTCACCGGAACAGGGAGGCAATCAGCCCCAGCATTTT. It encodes CASSPEQGGNQPQHF.

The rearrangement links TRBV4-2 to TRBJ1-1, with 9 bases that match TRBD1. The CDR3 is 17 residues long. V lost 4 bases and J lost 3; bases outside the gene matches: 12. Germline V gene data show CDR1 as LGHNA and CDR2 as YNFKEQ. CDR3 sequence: CASSRHLQGAEDTEAFF. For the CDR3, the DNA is TGTGCCAGCAGCCGCCACCTACAGGGGGCAGAGGACACTGAAGCTTTCTTT.

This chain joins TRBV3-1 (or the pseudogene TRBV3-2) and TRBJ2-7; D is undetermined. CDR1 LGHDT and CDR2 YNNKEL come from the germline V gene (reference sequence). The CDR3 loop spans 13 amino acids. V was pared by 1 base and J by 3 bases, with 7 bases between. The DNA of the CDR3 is TGTGCCAGCAGCCAAGTGTTAAACTACGAGCAGTACTTC. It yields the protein CASSQVLNYEQYF.

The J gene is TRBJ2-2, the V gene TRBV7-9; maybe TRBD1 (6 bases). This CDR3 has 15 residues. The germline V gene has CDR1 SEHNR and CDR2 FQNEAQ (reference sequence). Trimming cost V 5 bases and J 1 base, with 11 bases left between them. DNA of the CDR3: TGTGCCAGCAGCGACCCGGGACAGAACACCGGGGAGCTGTTTTTT. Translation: CASSDPGQNTGELFF.

The CDR3 here is CASSFRTGGNTEAFF. DNA of the CDR3: TGTGCCAGCAGTTTCCGGACAGGGGGGAACACTGAAGCTTTCTTT. V gene TRBV6-5 combines with J gene TRBJ1-1; 10 bases fit TRBD1. Germline CDR1 and CDR2: MNHEY and SVGAGI. This CDR3 has 15 amino acids. J was trimmed by 1 base and V by 4 bases; bases with no gene match: 3.

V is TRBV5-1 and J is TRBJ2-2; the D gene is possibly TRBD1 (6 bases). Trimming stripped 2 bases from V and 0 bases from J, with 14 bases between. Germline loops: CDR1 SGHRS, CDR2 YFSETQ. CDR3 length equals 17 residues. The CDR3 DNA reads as TGCGCCAGCAGCTTCTATGGGGGCACCGCGAACACCGGGGAGCTGTTTTTT. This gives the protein CASSFYGGTANTGELFF.

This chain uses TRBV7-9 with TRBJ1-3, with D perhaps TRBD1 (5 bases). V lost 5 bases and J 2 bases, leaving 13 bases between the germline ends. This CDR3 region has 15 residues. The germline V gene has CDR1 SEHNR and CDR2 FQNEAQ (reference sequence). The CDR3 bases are TGTGCCAGCAGCCTCTCGGGGGGAGCTGGAAACACCATATATTTT. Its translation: CASSLSGGAGNTIYF.

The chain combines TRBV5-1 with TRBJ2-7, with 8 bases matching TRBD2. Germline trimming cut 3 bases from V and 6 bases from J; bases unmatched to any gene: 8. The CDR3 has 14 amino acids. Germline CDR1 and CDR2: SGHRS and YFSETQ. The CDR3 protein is CASSSTSELAEQYF. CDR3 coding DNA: TGCGCCAGCAGCTCGACTAGCGAGTTGGCCGAGCAGTACTTC.

CDR3 nucleotides: TGTGCCAGTAGGACCCCGGGAGACTGGACCCAGTACTTC. This codes for CASRTPGDWTQYF. This chain links TRBV19 with TRBJ2-5; possibly TRBD2 for D (6 bases). This CDR3 contains 13 residues. V was cut by 6 bases and J by 7 bases, with 15 bases left in between. Germline CDR1 and CDR2: LNHDA and SQIVND (reference sequence).

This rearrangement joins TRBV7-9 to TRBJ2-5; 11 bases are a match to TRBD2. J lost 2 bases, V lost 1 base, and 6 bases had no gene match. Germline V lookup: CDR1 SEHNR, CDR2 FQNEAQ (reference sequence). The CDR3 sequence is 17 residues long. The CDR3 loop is CASSLGASGGSQETQYF. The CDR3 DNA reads TGTGCCAGCAGCTTAGGTGCTAGCGGGGGGTCACAAGAGACCCAGTACTTC.

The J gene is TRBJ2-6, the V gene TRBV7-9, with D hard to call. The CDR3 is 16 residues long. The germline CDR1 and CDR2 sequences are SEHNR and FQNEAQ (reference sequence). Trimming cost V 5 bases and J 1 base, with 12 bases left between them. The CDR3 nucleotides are TGTGCCAGCAGCAACGACATCTTATCTGGGGCCAACGTCCTGACTTTC. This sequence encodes CASSNDILSGANVLTF.